This T cell receptor (beta chain) was identified during a study of blood T cell repertoires in COVID-19. Method: immunoSEQ multiplex PCR; TCRdb's copy keeps in-frame clones and lacks some. The sample has under 130,000 clones; roughly 84% are singletons. Trimming removed 3 bases at V and 7 bases at J, with 7 bases between. The germline V gene encodes CDR1 LNHDA and CDR2 SQIVND (reference sequence). There are 12 residues in the CDR3. The chain has TRBV19 and TRBJ1-5; D perhaps matches TRBD1 (5 bases). The receptor's source is a human donor in a cohort sampled during active or convalescent COVID-19. What was sequenced was peripheral blood. CDR3 sequence (DNA): TGTGCCAGTAGTATGGGGCTCCAGCCCCAGCATTTT. Translated, it gives CASSMGLQPQHF.